This T cell receptor (beta chain) was recovered during a study of CD8 T cells in ankylosing spondylitis. Regarding the study as a whole: Several highly homologous variants made up a TCR beta motif, and this motif appeared characteristic of ankylosing spondylitis blood. Reports say disease-linked clones showed up significantly more in matched ankylosing spondylitis synovial fluid. The disease-linked clones had a CD8+ phenotype and low blood frequencies.

TCRdb reprocessed the 5' RACE reads via MiXCR and lists one record per CDR3 protein. Counted here are tens of thousands of distinct CDR3 sequences, 3% to 4% occurring once; the ten biggest clones make up under 4.5%. By share of the sample, this clonotype is medium-sized (0.01 to 0.1%). What it recognizes is unknown. The CDR3 contains 15 residues. The germline gives CDR1 SGDLS, CDR2 YYNGEE. V dropped 0 bases and J dropped 1 base, with 8 bases sitting between them. The sequenced material came from blood, either unsorted or a sorted T cell fraction (not recorded which). The receptor comes from a female donor with ankylosing spondylitis or in good health (not recorded which). V gene TRBV9 combines with J gene TRBJ2-1; D unclear. The CDR3 protein is CASSVGGGSYNEQFF. The CDR3 nucleotides read TGTGCCAGCAGCGTAGGCGGTGGATCCTACAATGAGCAGTTCTTC. The full variable domain, rest sourced from reference TRBV9 and TRBJ2-1, is DSGVTQTPKHLITATGQRVTLRCSPRSGDLSVYWYQQSLDQGLQFLIQYYNGEERAKGNILERFSAQQFPDLHSELNLSSLELGDSALYFCASSVGGGSYNEQFFGPGTRLTVL.